This T cell receptor beta chain was recovered during a study of OX40 agonist ivuxolimab in advanced cancers. Study-wide background: Intravenous ivuxolimab at 0.01 to 10 mg/kg was given to patients every 2 weeks. Age averaged roughly 60 years (range roughly 23 to 85), and approximately 80% were male.

The study, taken as a whole, reports: Antigen specificity of clonally expanded peripheral T cells was not established. Fewer expanded clones were found on average in CD4+ than in CD8+ T cells.

Measured with immunoSEQ multiplex PCR; TCRdb has only the in-frame clones, and not every one. The sample shows about 50,000 clones, 88% of them seen only once. The CDR3 runs 16 residues. Trimming took 5 bases from V and 0 from J, leaving 16 bases between them. CDR1 SGDLS and CDR2 YYNGEE come from the germline V gene. In regard to this clone: The antigen remains unidentified.

The material sequenced was CD4+ or CD8+ T cells sorted from blood, taken in a trial of the OX40 agonist ivuxolimab. This chain links TRBV9 with TRBJ2-3; D could derive from TRBD1 or TRBD2 (6 bases each). This sequence was found in an adult with an advanced solid tumor such as melanoma, head and neck, liver or kidney cancer. CDR3 region: CASSDSGASSTDTQYF. In nucleotides, the CDR3 is TGTGCCAGCAGTGACTCGGGGGCATCTAGCACAGATACGCAGTATTTT.